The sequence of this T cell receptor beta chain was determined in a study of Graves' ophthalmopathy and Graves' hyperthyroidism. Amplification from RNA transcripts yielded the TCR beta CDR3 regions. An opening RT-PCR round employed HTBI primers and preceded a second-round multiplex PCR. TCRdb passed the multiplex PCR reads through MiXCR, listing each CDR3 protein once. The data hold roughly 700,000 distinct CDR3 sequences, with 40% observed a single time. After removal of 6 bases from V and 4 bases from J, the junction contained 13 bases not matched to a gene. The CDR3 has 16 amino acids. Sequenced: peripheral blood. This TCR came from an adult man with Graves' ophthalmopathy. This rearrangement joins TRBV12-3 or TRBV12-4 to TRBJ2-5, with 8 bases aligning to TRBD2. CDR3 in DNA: TGTGCCAGCAGCGACCCTGACAGCGGGAGACGAGAGACCCAGTACTTC. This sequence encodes CASSDPDSGRRETQYF.